This T cell receptor (beta chain) appears in the sequencing data of a study of blood T cell repertoires in COVID-19 (dated by TCRdb to the early 2020s). Regarding the complete study: Samples from collaborators originated in the United States, Italy and Spain and spanned both the acute and convalescent phases of COVID-19. The material from the prospective study consisted of cDNA or gDNA derived from T cells, B-cell-depleted T cells, or PBMCs. The dataset comprised deeply sampled blood TCRbeta repertoires from subjects exposed to, actively infected with, or recovered from COVID-19. Where available, HLA class I and class II types were obtained from metadata supplied by the sample provider rather than from assay-based typing. The samples were drawn from two sources: the first 160 participants of the ongoing ImmuneRACE study, and some 1,300 subjects contributed by 6 global collaborators. Nearly every sample came with metadata listing a de-identified subject ID, COVID-19 status, age in years and sex. The repertoires were released in a freely available public database intended as a resource for research on the immune response to SARS-CoV-2. Overall results and qualifications from the work: How much clinical and demographic metadata was included differed by source and by participant, and the metadata was provided uncurated.

The collaborating institutions used their own protocols to collect whole blood in K2EDTA tubes. Collaborator samples were shipped for TCRbeta analysis as frozen whole blood, isolated PBMCs, or DNA extracted from either sample type. Deletion took 3 bases off V and 6 bases off J, with a span of 15 bases between the germline ends. Per the germline V gene, SGHTA is the CDR1 and FQGNSA is the CDR2. The CDR3 runs 16 amino acids, cysteine and phenylalanine included. Of all the DNA, just the CDR3 is kept, 48 bases in frame from base 1. Remarks on this clone: Its antigen remains undetermined. Base qualities are not at hand, and no much larger clone is one base apart.

TCRbeta CDR3 regions were amplified from genomic DNA by means of the immunoSEQ Assay, a bias-controlled multiplex PCR. Per the authors' processing: The number of nucleated cells in each sample was estimated from the amplification of reference gene primers within the assay. To quantify the absolute abundance of each unique TCRbeta CDR3 rearrangement, sequence reads were collapsed and filtered. For each sample, productive Simpson clonality was calculated as the square root of Simpson's diversity index over productive rearrangements. TCRdb took this table from immuneACCESS and kept in-frame rearrangements with V and J called. Such tables lack part of the clones; where checked against another copy, unresolved V genes explain under half of the gap, and the rest is unexplained. For V, J and clone size, that table is used; D and trimming come from the DNA. The sample table lists 200,000 to 300,000 clones, around 80% of them with a count of one. 4.2% of the sample rests with the top ten.

Rearrangement joined TRBV7-2 to TRBJ1-6; a weak D assignment points to TRBD1 (5 bases agree). Input material: peripheral blood. This sequence originates from a man in his fifties or sixties with acute or convalescent COVID-19. In nucleotide form, the sequence is TGTGCCAGCAGCTTCAGGGAACTTCAGCGTAATTCACCCCTCCACTTT. Its protein product is CASSFRELQRNSPLHF.